This TCR beta chain emerged from a study of blood T cell repertoires in COVID-19. Study context: Both acute and convalescent COVID-19 samples were obtained from the United States, Italy and Spain. T cells, B-cell-depleted T cells, or PBMCs supplied cDNA or gDNA.

Authors' analysis steps: Amplification with reference gene primers provided the estimates of nucleated cell counts. This table comes from immunoSEQ multiplex PCR, and its TCRdb copy is limited to in-frame clones, with some not included. D and trimming were read from the DNA, whereas the V and J calls and clone size are those reported in that table. Of approximately 260,000 clones listed, 70% to 85% are singletons. The V end lost 1 base, the J end lost 6 bases, and 9 bases lay between the germline ends. The CDR3 length is 14 residues. Germline V gene data show CDR1 as LGHDT and CDR2 as YNNKEL (reference sequence).

This clonotype was sampled from a woman between 40 and 55 years old with active or convalescent COVID-19. The chain employs TRBV3-1 (or the pseudogene TRBV3-2) and TRBJ2-2; TRBD2 is a possible D gene (6 bases). The specimen was peripheral blood. CDR3 DNA: TGTGCCAGCAGCCAAGTTCCGGGAGCCGGGGAGCTGTTTTTT. Protein sequence: CASSQVPGAGELFF.